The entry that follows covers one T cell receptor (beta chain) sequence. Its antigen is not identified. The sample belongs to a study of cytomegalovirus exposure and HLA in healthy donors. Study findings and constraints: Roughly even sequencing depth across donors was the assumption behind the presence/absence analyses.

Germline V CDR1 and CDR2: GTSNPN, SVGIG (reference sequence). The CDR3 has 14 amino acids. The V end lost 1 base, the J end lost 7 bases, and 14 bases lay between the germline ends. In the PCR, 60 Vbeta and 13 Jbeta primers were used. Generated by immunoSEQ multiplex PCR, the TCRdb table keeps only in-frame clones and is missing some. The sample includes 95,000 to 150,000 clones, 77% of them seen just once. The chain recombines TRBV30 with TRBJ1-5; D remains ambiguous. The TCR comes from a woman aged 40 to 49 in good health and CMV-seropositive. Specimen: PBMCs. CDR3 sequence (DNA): TGTGCCTGGAGTGCTCCGGGTTCTGGGCAGCCCCAGCATTTT. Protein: CAWSAPGSGQPQHF. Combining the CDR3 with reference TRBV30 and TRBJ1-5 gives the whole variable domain SQTIHQWPATLVQPVGSPLSLECTVEGTSNPNLYWYRQAAGRGLQLLFYSVGIGQISSEVPQNLSASRPQDRQFILSSKKLLLSDSGFYLCAWSAPGSGQPQHFGDGTRLSIL.